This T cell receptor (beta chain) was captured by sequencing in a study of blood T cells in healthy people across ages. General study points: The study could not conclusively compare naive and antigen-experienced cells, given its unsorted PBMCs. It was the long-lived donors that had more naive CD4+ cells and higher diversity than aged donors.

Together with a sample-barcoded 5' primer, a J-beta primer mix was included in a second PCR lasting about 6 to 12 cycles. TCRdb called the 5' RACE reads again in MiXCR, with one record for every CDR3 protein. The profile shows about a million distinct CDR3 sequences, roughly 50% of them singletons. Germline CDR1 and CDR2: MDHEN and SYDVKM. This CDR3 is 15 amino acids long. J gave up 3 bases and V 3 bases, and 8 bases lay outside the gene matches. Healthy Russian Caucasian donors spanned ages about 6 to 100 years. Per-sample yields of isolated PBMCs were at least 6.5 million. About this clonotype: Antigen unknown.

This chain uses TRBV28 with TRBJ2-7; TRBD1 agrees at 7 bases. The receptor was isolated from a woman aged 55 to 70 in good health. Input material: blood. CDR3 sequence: CASSFPGTVIYEQYF. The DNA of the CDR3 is TGTGCCAGCAGTTTTCCCGGGACAGTTATCTACGAGCAGTACTTC.